These 27 T cell receptor beta chains were sequenced from one sample in a study of PD-L1 blockade in urothelial cancer. The time point here: peripheral blood 6 weeks after treatment start. Assay: immunoSEQ multiplex PCR; the TCRdb copy retains only in-frame clones and omits some. The data hold roughly 50,000 clones, with roughly 80% observed a single time. Sequencing used PBMCs, obtained around atezolizumab (anti-PD-L1) treatment. Source of these receptors: a man between 65 and 85 years old with urothelial cancer.

V usage is TRBV5-4 and J usage is TRBJ2-3, with 9 bases lining up with TRBD2. Trimming removed 6 bases from V and 0 bases from J; junction bases left unmatched: 17. Germline V gene data show CDR1 as SGHNT and CDR2 as YYREEE (reference sequence). CDR3 length equals 19 residues. Here the CDR3 DNA reads TGTGCCAGCACCCAGGCAGTTAGCGGGGGCGAGGGGAGCACAGATACGCAGTATTTT. Protein sequence: CASTQAVSGGEGSTDTQYF. The full variable domain, completed using reference TRBV5-4 and TRBJ2-3, is ETGVTQSPTHLIKTRGQQVTLRCSSQSGHNTVSWYQQALGQGPQFIFQYYREEENGRGNFPPRFSGLQFPNYSSELNVNALELDDSALYLCASTQAVSGGEGSTDTQYFGPGTRLTVL.

The chain carries TRBV4-1 and TRBJ1-4; TRBD1 is a possible D gene (5 bases). Germline lookup yields CDR1 MGHRA and CDR2 YSYEKL. Trimming left V 3 bases short and J 7 bases short, with 12 bases between. This CDR3 comprises 14 residues. CDR3 sequence (DNA): TGCGCCAGCAGCCAGGGGGGGGAGACTGAAAAACTGTTTTTT. Its protein is CASSQGGETEKLFF.

This sequence joins TRBV6-5 and TRBJ1-2, with 7 bases aligning to TRBD1. The germline V gene encodes CDR1 MNHEY and CDR2 SVGAGI. This CDR3 has 15 residues. Trimming cost V 0 bases and J 0 bases; bases outside gene matches: 1. The CDR3 here is CASSYSQGANYGYTF. The CDR3 coding sequence is TGTGCCAGCAGTTACTCGCAGGGGGCTAACTATGGCTACACCTTC.

This clone was detected only a few times. The chain uses TRBV6-1 and TRBJ1-5; D is possibly TRBD1 (6 bases). Germline V gene sequence: CDR1 MNHNS, CDR2 SASEGT. Trimming shortened V by 8 bases and J by 2 bases, and 16 bases separated the two germline ends. CDR3 length: 15 residues. The CDR3: CASGTGPWGNQPQHF. CDR3 DNA: TGTGCCAGCGGCACAGGGCCGTGGGGCAATCAGCCCCAGCATTTT.

The chain has TRBV28 and TRBJ2-5, with 7 bases identical to TRBD2. The CDR3 is 17 amino acids. Germline CDR1 reads MDHEN; CDR2 reads SYDVKM. With V trimmed by 6 bases and J by 1 base, 14 bases remained unmatched. DNA of the CDR3: TGTGCCAGCAGCCCTCTACGAGAGGCGGGAGTCCAAGAGACCCAGTACTTC. It codes for CASSPLREAGVQETQYF.

This sequence joins TRBV28 and TRBJ1-1; tentatively, D is TRBD1 (5 bases). Germline V gene data show CDR1 as MDHEN and CDR2 as SYDVKM. V lost 4 bases and J 6 bases, leaving 15 bases between the germline ends. This CDR3 region has 14 residues. The CDR3 DNA sequence: TGTGCCAGCAGTTCGGGGGTGGGGAGGGCTGAAGCTTTCTTT. This sequence encodes CASSSGVGRAEAFF.

The sample holds one count of this clone. This chain links TRBV6-5 with TRBJ2-2, with a possible D match to TRBD2 (5 bases). Germline V lookup: CDR1 MNHEY, CDR2 SVGAGI. Trimming removed 4 bases from V and 2 bases from J, with 11 bases in between. CDR3 length equals 15 residues. In DNA, the CDR3 is TGTGCCAGCAGTTCGCCGGGATTCAACACCGGGGAGCTGTTTTTT. This translates into CASSSPGFNTGELFF.

To note about this clone: Its ends do not fully match the called genes, so a read error is possible. This chain uses TRBV7-7 with TRBJ2-1; TRBD2 matches 11 bases. The CDR3 extends over 16 amino acids. Per germline, CDR1 SSHAT and CDR2 FNYEAQ (reference sequence). CDR3 coding DNA: TGTGCTAGCAGCTTAGGAGGGACTAGCGGCTTCAATGAGCAGTTCTTC. Protein product: CASSLGGTSGFNEQFF.

V gene TRBV27 combines with J gene TRBJ2-3; D unresolved. Germline lookup yields CDR1 MNHEY and CDR2 SMNVEV (reference sequence). V was pared by 4 bases and J by 5 bases, with 7 bases between. The CDR3 consists of 12 residues. The CDR3 DNA is TGTGCCAGCAGTTCAAACAGAGATACGCAGTATTTT. As protein: CASSSNRDTQYF.

This clone was observed a single time. V and J are TRBV2 and TRBJ1-5, with D perhaps TRBD1 (5 bases). Deletions cut 7 bases from V and 4 bases from J, with 8 bases between. Germline CDR1 SNHLY, CDR2 FYNNEI. This CDR3 contains 12 residues. As DNA, the CDR3 is TGTGCCAGCACCGGGGGGAATCAGCCCCAGCATTTT. Residues: CASTGGNQPQHF.

This clone showed up just a few times. The chain couples TRBV25-1 to TRBJ1-1; D might be TRBD1 (6 bases). Germline loops: CDR1 MGHDK, CDR2 SYGVNS. CDR3 length: 14 residues. V was cut by 4 bases and J by 1 base, with 10 bases left in between. CDR3 loop: CASSVQGGNTEAFF. In DNA form, the CDR3 reads TGTGCCAGCAGTGTACAGGGTGGGAACACTGAAGCTTTCTTT.

The genes are TRBV28 and TRBJ1-4; tentatively, D is TRBD1 (5 bases). There are 15 residues in the CDR3. Trimming left V 4 bases short and J 4 bases short, with 13 bases between. Looked up from germline, CDR1 is MDHEN and CDR2 is SYDVKM. The CDR3 DNA reads as TGTGCCAGCAGTTCCGGCGGGGCCCGTAATGAAAAACTGTTTTTT. It is translated as CASSSGGARNEKLFF. Combining the CDR3 with reference TRBV28 and TRBJ1-4 gives the whole variable domain DVKVTQSSRYLVKRTGEKVFLECVQDMDHENMFWYRQDPGLGLRLIYFSYDVKMKEKGDIPEGYSVSREKKERFSLILESASTNQTSMYLCASSSGGARNEKLFFGSGTQLSVL.

The chain combines TRBV28 with TRBJ2-7, with TRBD1 matching over 9 bases. Germline values: CDR1 MDHEN, CDR2 SYDVKM. The CDR3 is made up of 13 amino acids. J gave up 3 bases and V 7 bases, and 4 bases lay outside the gene matches. The CDR3 sequence is CASTSTGGYEQYF. The CDR3 DNA reads as TGTGCCAGCACCTCGACAGGGGGCTACGAGCAGTACTTC.

The genes are TRBV4-1 and TRBJ2-7, with 7 bases aligning to TRBD1. The CDR3 has 17 residues. The germline gives CDR1 MGHRA, CDR2 YSYEKL. V dropped 2 bases and J dropped 7; count of bases not matched to a gene: 17. This CDR3 is CASSQLPPLGGLGEQYF. CDR3 DNA sequence: TGCGCCAGCAGCCAATTACCGCCCTTAGGGGGCTTAGGGGAGCAGTACTTC.

This chain joins TRBV7-8 and TRBJ2-1; 7 nucleotides line up with TRBD2. Per germline, CDR1 SGHVS and CDR2 FQNEAQ. Trimming took 1 base from V and 4 from J; bases not matched to a gene: 4. The CDR3 has 15 residues. CDR3 nucleotide sequence: TGTGCCAGCAGCTTAGGCGGGAGAACTTACAATGAGCAGTTCTTC. It encodes CASSLGGRTYNEQFF.

The genes are TRBV5-1 and TRBJ2-7; D is perhaps TRBD2 (5 bases). V was trimmed by 4 bases and J by 0 bases, leaving 20 bases between them. This CDR3 region has 17 residues. Germline V gene sequence: CDR1 SGHRS, CDR2 YFSETQ. In DNA form, the CDR3 reads TGCGCCAGCAGCGAACACAAAGCGGCTTCCTTCTCCTACGAGCAGTACTTC. Translation gives CASSEHKAASFSYEQYF. The entire variable domain, with the rest obtained from reference TRBV5-1 and TRBJ2-7, is as follows: KAGVTQTPRYLIKTRGQQVTLSCSPISGHRSVSWYQQTPGQGLQFLFEYFSETQRNKGNFPGRFSGRQFSNSRSEMNVSTLELGDSALYLCASSEHKAASFSYEQYFGPGTRLTVT.

This rearrangement joins TRBV27 to TRBJ2-5; 7 bases are shared with TRBD1. CDR1 is MNHEY, CDR2 SMNVEV, per germline (reference sequence). There are 15 residues in the CDR3. J gave up 2 bases and V 5 bases, and 8 bases lay outside the gene matches. CDR3 DNA: TGTGCCAGCAGTCCCGAGGGACAGACACAAGAGACCCAGTACTTC. Translating it yields CASSPEGQTQETQYF.

This clone was observed a handful of times. The V gene is TRBV19, the J gene TRBJ2-1, with 8 bases matching TRBD2. The CDR3 is 18 residues long. V shed 0 bases and J 0 bases; nucleotides not matched to a gene: 7. Germline V lookup: CDR1 LNHDA, CDR2 SQIVND (reference sequence). The CDR3 reads CASSIDLRAGVSYNEQFF. The CDR3, as DNA: TGTGCCAGTAGTATAGATCTAAGAGCGGGAGTCTCCTACAATGAGCAGTTCTTC.

The J gene is TRBJ1-5, the V gene TRBV27; D is possibly TRBD1 (5 bases). This CDR3 is built from 15 residues. The V end was cut by 7 bases, the J end by 6 bases, with 19 bases between. Germline lookup yields CDR1 MNHEY and CDR2 SMNVEV (reference sequence). In nucleotides, the CDR3 is TGTGCCAGCACCCCACTGGGGGGTGCTGGTCAGCCCCAGCATTTT. As protein: CASTPLGGAGQPQHF.

This clone was counted between two and nine times. The chain uses TRBV13 and TRBJ2-7, with TRBD2 identical over 8 bases. Germline V lookup: CDR1 PRHDT, CDR2 FYEKMQ (reference sequence). This CDR3 region has 15 residues. Unmatched junction bases numbered 7, after V lost 5 bases and J lost 1 base. For the CDR3, the DNA is TGTGCCAGCAGCCGGTGGACTAGCCGGTCCTACGAGCAGTACTTC. Translation gives CASSRWTSRSYEQYF.

Remarks on this clone: One junction end does not reproduce the germline sequence, and a read error may be involved. The CDR3 DNA sequence: TGTGCCAGCAGCGTGGGACTAGCGGGAGGGCCCTCCTTCAATGAGCAGTTCTTC. This sequence encodes CASSVGLAGGPSFNEQFF. This chain uses TRBV5-4 with TRBJ2-1; 16 bases match TRBD2. This CDR3 contains 18 residues. The germline V gene has CDR1 SGHNT and CDR2 YYREEE (reference sequence).

This chain links TRBV2 with TRBJ2-7; D perhaps matches TRBD1 (6 bases). The CDR3 extends over 14 amino acids. V was shortened by 6 bases and J by 2 bases, with 14 bases between the two germline ends. Germline V gives CDR1 SNHLY, CDR2 FYNNEI. CDR3 in amino acids: CASRPPDSTYEQYF. Written as DNA, the CDR3 is TGTGCCAGCAGGCCCCCGGACAGTACCTACGAGCAGTACTTC. Together with reference TRBV2 and TRBJ2-7, the CDR3 gives the full variable domain: EPEVTQTPSHQVTQMGQEVILRCVPISNHLYFYWYRQILGQKVEFLVSFYNNEISEKSEIFDDQFSVERPDGSNFTLKIRSTKLEDSAMYFCASRPPDSTYEQYFGPGTRLTVT.

This rearrangement joins TRBV5-1 to TRBJ2-7; 7 positions agree with TRBD2. The CDR3 consists of 15 residues. V lost 0 bases, J lost 1 base, and 4 bases stayed unmatched. Germline lookup yields CDR1 SGHRS and CDR2 YFSETQ. CDR3: CASSLGGEGSYEQYF. DNA for the CDR3: TGCGCCAGCAGCTTGGGTGGGGAGGGTTCCTACGAGCAGTACTTC.

The V gene is TRBV5-4, the J gene TRBJ2-3; D possibly corresponds to TRBD2 (5 bases). The CDR3 is 15 residues long. CDR1 is SGHNT and CDR2 is YYREEE in the germline V gene (reference sequence). V shed 2 bases and J shed 1 base, with 11 bases lying between them. The CDR3 region is CASSLASGGTDTQYF. CDR3 sequence (DNA): TGTGCCAGCAGCTTAGCGAGCGGAGGCACAGATACGCAGTATTTT.

This chain joins TRBV2 and TRBJ2-3; TRBD2 matches 10 bases. The CDR3 contains 15 residues. The V gene's germline CDR1 is SNHLY and CDR2 FYNNEI. The ends lost 3 bases at V and 6 bases at J; junction bases unmatched: 6. As DNA, the CDR3 is TGTGCCAGCAGTGACCACCTAGCGGGAGAGGATACGCAGTATTTT. It translates to CASSDHLAGEDTQYF.

This chain links TRBV5-1 with TRBJ2-7, with TRBD1 identical over 8 bases. Losses at the gene ends were 3 bases for V and 2 bases for J; bases not matched to a gene: 4. Germline V CDR1 and CDR2: SGHRS, YFSETQ. The CDR3 runs to 14 residues. CDR3 protein: CASSWGTGTYEQYF. CDR3 bases: TGCGCCAGCAGCTGGGGGACAGGAACCTACGAGCAGTACTTC.

The V and J genes are TRBV19 and TRBJ1-4; weak D call: TRBD1 (6 bases). Germline values: CDR1 LNHDA, CDR2 SQIVND (reference sequence). This CDR3 comprises 16 residues. The V end was cut by 6 bases, the J end by 4 bases, with 18 bases between. CDR3 region: CASSQGRRGFNEKLFF. The CDR3 DNA reads TGTGCCAGTAGCCAGGGCCGCAGGGGCTTTAATGAAAAACTGTTTTTT.